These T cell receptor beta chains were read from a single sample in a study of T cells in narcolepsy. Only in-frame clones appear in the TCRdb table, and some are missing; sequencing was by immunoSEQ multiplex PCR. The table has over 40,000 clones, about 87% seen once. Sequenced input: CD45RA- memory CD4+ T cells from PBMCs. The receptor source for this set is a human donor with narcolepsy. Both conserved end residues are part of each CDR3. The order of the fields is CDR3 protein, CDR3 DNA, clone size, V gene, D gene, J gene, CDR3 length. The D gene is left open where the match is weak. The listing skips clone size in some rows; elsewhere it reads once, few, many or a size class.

cdr3_aa: CASSYDARPGETQYF; cdr3_nt: TGTGCCAGCAGTTACGACGCGCGGCCAGGGGAGACCCAGTACTTC; clone_size: NA; v_call: TRBV6-6; d_call: NA; j_call: TRBJ2-5; cdr3_length: 15
cdr3_aa: CASTPRRGLKGRGPYNEQFF; cdr3_nt: TGTGCCAGCACGCCCCGCCGGGGACTAAAGGGGCGGGGGCCCTACAATGAGCAGTTCTTC; clone_size: once; v_call: TRBV7-8; d_call: NA; j_call: TRBJ2-1; cdr3_length: 20
cdr3_aa: CASRPDRDLRTQYF; cdr3_nt: TGTGCCAGCAGGCCAGACAGGGACTTACGGACCCAGTACTTC; clone_size: NA; v_call: TRBV6-6; d_call: NA; j_call: TRBJ2-5; cdr3_length: 14
cdr3_aa: CASSYDIRGGNTIYF; cdr3_nt: TGTGCCAGCAGCTACGACATAAGGGGTGGAAACACCATATATTTT; clone_size: NA; v_call: TRBV6-5; d_call: NA; j_call: TRBJ1-3; cdr3_length: 15
cdr3_aa: CASRGSDTEAFF; cdr3_nt: TGTGCCAGCAGGGGATCGGACACTGAAGCTTTCTTT; clone_size: NA; v_call: TRBV9; d_call: NA; j_call: TRBJ1-1; cdr3_length: 12
cdr3_aa: CASSLRGAIGTDTQYF; cdr3_nt: TGTGCCAGCAGCTTGCGGGGGGCAATCGGCACAGATACGCAGTATTTT; clone_size: NA; v_call: TRBV5-4; d_call: NA; j_call: TRBJ2-3; cdr3_length: 16
cdr3_aa: CASSVSTDRDGHGYTF; cdr3_nt: TGTGCCAGCAGCGTCTCAACGGACAGGGATGGGCATGGCTACACCTTC; clone_size: NA; v_call: TRBV28; d_call: TRBD1; j_call: TRBJ1-2; cdr3_length: 16
cdr3_aa: CASSLIGVSGWAPGEKLFF; cdr3_nt: TGCGCCAGCAGCTTGATTGGCGTGTCTGGCTGGGCCCCAGGAGAAAAACTGTTTTTT; clone_size: NA; v_call: TRBV5-1; d_call: NA; j_call: TRBJ1-4; cdr3_length: 19
cdr3_aa: CASSFGGNENTEAFF; cdr3_nt: TGTGCCAGCAGCTTCGGGGGCAATGAGAACACTGAAGCTTTCTTT; clone_size: few; v_call: TRBV7-9; d_call: NA; j_call: TRBJ1-1; cdr3_length: 15
cdr3_aa: CASSLEFFPNEGKLFF; cdr3_nt: TGTGCCAGCAGCTTAGAATTTTTCCCCAACGAAGGAAAACTGTTTTTT; clone_size: few; v_call: TRBV7-6; d_call: NA; j_call: TRBJ1-4; cdr3_length: 16
cdr3_aa: CASGLVVERDNTDTQYF; cdr3_nt: TGTGCTAGTGGTTTGGTAGTTGAAAGAGACAACACAGATACGCAGTATTTT; clone_size: NA; v_call: TRBV12-5; d_call: NA; j_call: TRBJ2-3; cdr3_length: 17
cdr3_aa: CASSGSASSYNEQFF; cdr3_nt: TGTGCCAGCAGTGGTAGCGCGAGCTCCTACAATGAGCAGTTCTTC; clone_size: once; v_call: TRBV6-1; d_call: NA; j_call: TRBJ2-1; cdr3_length: 15
cdr3_aa: CSANRASGTDTQYF; cdr3_nt: TGCAGCGCAAACCGGGCCTCAGGCACAGATACGCAGTATTTT; clone_size: NA; v_call: TRBV29-1; d_call: NA; j_call: TRBJ2-3; cdr3_length: 14
cdr3_aa: CASSLRSNEQFF; cdr3_nt: TGTGCCAGCAGCTTAAGAAGCAATGAGCAGTTCTTC; clone_size: once; v_call: TRBV7-2; d_call: NA; j_call: TRBJ2-1; cdr3_length: 12
cdr3_aa: CASSSLLRGRKETQYF; cdr3_nt: TGTGCCAGCAGTTCGTTACTACGTGGGCGTAAAGAGACCCAGTACTTC; clone_size: NA; v_call: TRBV27; d_call: NA; j_call: TRBJ2-5; cdr3_length: 16
cdr3_aa: CASSRQPSYTDTQYF; cdr3_nt: TGTGCCAGTAGTAGACAGCCCAGTTACACAGATACGCAGTATTTT; clone_size: NA; v_call: TRBV19; d_call: NA; j_call: TRBJ2-3; cdr3_length: 15
cdr3_aa: CASSSMERGEQYF; cdr3_nt: TGTGCCAGCAGCTCGATGGAGCGAGGCGAGCAGTACTTC; clone_size: NA; v_call: TRBV7-3; d_call: NA; j_call: TRBJ2-7; cdr3_length: 13
cdr3_aa: CASSRTGGPQYF; cdr3_nt: TGTGCCAGCAGCCGTACGGGGGGTCCTCAGTACTTC; clone_size: NA; v_call: TRBV27; d_call: TRBD2; j_call: TRBJ2-7; cdr3_length: 12
cdr3_aa: CASSSPGEYTDTQYF; cdr3_nt: TGTGCCAGCAGCTCGCCCGGGGAATACACAGATACGCAGTATTTT; clone_size: NA; v_call: TRBV11-2; d_call: NA; j_call: TRBJ2-3; cdr3_length: 15
cdr3_aa: CASSLTGPLNEKLFF; cdr3_nt: TGCGCCAGCAGCTTAACAGGGCCGCTGAATGAAAAACTGTTTTTT; clone_size: NA; v_call: TRBV5-1; d_call: NA; j_call: TRBJ1-4; cdr3_length: 15
cdr3_aa: CASSTQRETYIQYF; cdr3_nt: TGTGCCAGCAGCACCCAGCGGGAGACGTACATTCAGTACTTC; clone_size: NA; v_call: TRBV5-6; d_call: TRBD2; j_call: TRBJ2-4; cdr3_length: 14
cdr3_aa: CASNIQGGREQYF; cdr3_nt: TGTGCCAGCAACATCCAGGGAGGCAGAGAGCAGTACTTC; clone_size: NA; v_call: TRBV28; d_call: NA; j_call: TRBJ2-7; cdr3_length: 13
cdr3_aa: CSVVGNSFGPEQFF; cdr3_nt: TGCAGCGTTGTAGGGAACAGTTTCGGTCCTGAGCAGTTCTTC; clone_size: NA; v_call: TRBV29-1; d_call: NA; j_call: TRBJ2-1; cdr3_length: 14
cdr3_aa: CASSLVGMADTQYF; cdr3_nt: TGCGCCAGCAGCTTAGTAGGGATGGCAGATACGCAGTATTTT; clone_size: NA; v_call: TRBV5-1; d_call: NA; j_call: TRBJ2-3; cdr3_length: 14
cdr3_aa: CASSTDRGASSYNEQFF; cdr3_nt: TGTGCCAGCAGCACAGACAGGGGCGCCAGCTCCTACAATGAGCAGTTCTTC; clone_size: NA; v_call: TRBV11-3; d_call: TRBD1; j_call: TRBJ2-1; cdr3_length: 17
cdr3_aa: CASSPGGGPQETQYF; cdr3_nt: TGTGCCAGCTCACCAGGCGGGGGGCCCCAAGAGACCCAGTACTTC; clone_size: NA; v_call: TRBV18; d_call: TRBD2; j_call: TRBJ2-5; cdr3_length: 15
cdr3_aa: CASSYLQGEAFF; cdr3_nt: TGTGCCAGCAGTTACTTACAGGGTGAAGCTTTCTTT; clone_size: NA; v_call: TRBV2; d_call: NA; j_call: TRBJ1-1; cdr3_length: 12
cdr3_aa: CASRLEWSDNEQFF; cdr3_nt: TGTGCCAGCAGACTAGAGTGGTCAGACAATGAGCAGTTCTTC; clone_size: NA; v_call: TRBV5-8; d_call: NA; j_call: TRBJ2-1; cdr3_length: 14
cdr3_aa: CASSKWSGASEAFF; cdr3_nt: TGTGCCAGCAGCAAATGGTCAGGGGCCAGTGAAGCTTTCTTT; clone_size: NA; v_call: TRBV21-1; d_call: NA; j_call: TRBJ1-1; cdr3_length: 14
cdr3_aa: CASSPAGGTSYEQYF; cdr3_nt: TGTGCCAGCAGTCCGGCGGGGGGAACGTCCTACGAGCAGTACTTC; clone_size: few; v_call: TRBV6-6; d_call: TRBD2; j_call: TRBJ2-7; cdr3_length: 15
cdr3_aa: CASSDLSGKSSYNEQFF; cdr3_nt: TGTGCCAGCAGTGACCTTAGCGGGAAGAGCTCCTACAATGAGCAGTTCTTC; clone_size: NA; v_call: TRBV7-6; d_call: TRBD2; j_call: TRBJ2-1; cdr3_length: 17
cdr3_aa: CASSRGEGYTF; cdr3_nt: TGTGCCAGCAGCCGCGGGGAAGGCTACACCTTC; clone_size: few; v_call: TRBV7-9; d_call: NA; j_call: TRBJ1-2; cdr3_length: 11
cdr3_aa: CASSGQGRRDTEAFF; cdr3_nt: TGTGCCAGCTCGGGACAAGGCAGAAGGGACACTGAAGCTTTCTTT; clone_size: NA; v_call: TRBV11-3; d_call: NA; j_call: TRBJ1-1; cdr3_length: 15
cdr3_aa: CASRGQGRGSTEAFF; cdr3_nt: TGTGCCAGCAGGGGACAGGGGAGAGGGTCCACTGAAGCTTTCTTT; clone_size: NA; v_call: TRBV6-1; d_call: TRBD1; j_call: TRBJ1-1; cdr3_length: 15
cdr3_aa: CATSRATANTEAFF; cdr3_nt: TGTGCCACCAGCAGAGCTACAGCGAACACTGAAGCTTTCTTT; clone_size: NA; v_call: TRBV15; d_call: NA; j_call: TRBJ1-1; cdr3_length: 14
cdr3_aa: CASSGPDNEQFF; cdr3_nt: TGTGCCAGCAGTGGACCAGACAATGAGCAGTTCTTC; clone_size: NA; v_call: TRBV11-3; d_call: NA; j_call: TRBJ2-1; cdr3_length: 12
cdr3_aa: CASSFSGTSGYEQYF; cdr3_nt: TGTGCCAGCAGTTTTTCCGGGACTAGCGGCTACGAGCAGTACTTC; clone_size: NA; v_call: TRBV27; d_call: TRBD2; j_call: TRBJ2-7; cdr3_length: 15
cdr3_aa: CASSPLTGGNYGYTF; cdr3_nt: TGTGCCAGCAGCCCCTTAACAGGGGGTAACTATGGCTACACCTTC; clone_size: NA; v_call: TRBV5-6; d_call: TRBD1; j_call: TRBJ1-2; cdr3_length: 15
cdr3_aa: CASSLAPGQGFTGELFF; cdr3_nt: TGTGCCAGCAGCTTAGCGCCGGGACAGGGTTTCACCGGGGAGCTGTTTTTT; clone_size: NA; v_call: TRBV7-2; d_call: TRBD1; j_call: TRBJ2-2; cdr3_length: 17